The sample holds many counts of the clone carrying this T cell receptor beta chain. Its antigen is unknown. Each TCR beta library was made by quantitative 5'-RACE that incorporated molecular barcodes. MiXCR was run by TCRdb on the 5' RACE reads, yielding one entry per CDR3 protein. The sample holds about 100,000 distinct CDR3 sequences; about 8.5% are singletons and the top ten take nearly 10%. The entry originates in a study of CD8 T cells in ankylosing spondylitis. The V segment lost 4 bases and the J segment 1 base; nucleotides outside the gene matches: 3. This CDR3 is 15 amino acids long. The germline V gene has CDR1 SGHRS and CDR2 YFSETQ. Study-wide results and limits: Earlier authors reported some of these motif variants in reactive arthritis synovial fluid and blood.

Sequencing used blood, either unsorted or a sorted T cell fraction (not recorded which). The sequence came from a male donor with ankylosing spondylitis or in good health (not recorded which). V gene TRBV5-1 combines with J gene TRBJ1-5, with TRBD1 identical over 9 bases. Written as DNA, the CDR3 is TGCGCCAGCAGCCGGACAGGGGCGAGCAATCAGCCCCAGCATTTT. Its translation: CASSRTGASNQPQHF.